These 32 T cell receptor beta chains were sequenced from one sample in a study of T cells in Graves' hyperthyroidism and ophthalmopathy. Amplification yielded TCR beta CDR3 regions, with RNA transcripts as the source. Primed by the HTBI set, a first-round RT-PCR was run on the TCR CDR3. TCRdb analysed the multiplex PCR reads with MiXCR anew, one entry per CDR3 protein. The table has about 500,000 distinct CDR3 sequences, 46% seen once; the top ten hold about 43%. Input material: peripheral blood or thyroid tissue (not recorded which). The receptors were sampled from an adult woman with Graves' disease, either hyperthyroidism or ophthalmopathy (not recorded which).

This clonotype turned up a few times. The rearrangement joins TRBV25-1 to TRBJ1-2; D possibly corresponds to TRBD1 (5 bases). CDR1 and CDR2 (germline): MGHDK, SYGVNS. Deletions cut 3 bases from V and 6 bases from J, with 20 bases between. This CDR3 spans 16 amino acids. The CDR3 bases are TGTGCCAGCAGTGACACGGGCCGGGGACTTTGGGATGGCTACACCTTC. It translates to CASSDTGRGLWDGYTF.

The V gene is TRBV6-5, the J gene TRBJ1-5, with a tentative D call TRBD1 (6 bases). Germline V CDR1 and CDR2: MNHEY, SVGAGI. This CDR3 region has 14 residues. V gave up 8 bases and J gave up 5 bases, with 16 bases separating them. Here the CDR3 DNA reads TGTGCCAGCTCCTCAGAGACAGGAGATCAGCCCCAGCATTTT. It encodes CASSSETGDQPQHF.

The rearrangement joins TRBV12-3 or TRBV12-4 to TRBJ2-5; D is possibly TRBD1 or TRBD2 (5 bases each). CDR3 length: 12 amino acids. The V and J ends lost 4 bases and 5 bases respectively, with 8 bases between them. The CDR3 spells CASSSWGETQYF. CDR3 nucleotides: TGTGCCAGCAGTTCCTGGGGGGAGACCCAGTACTTC.

The V call is TRBV5-4, the J call TRBJ1-2, with D uncertain. Germline lookup yields CDR1 SGHNT and CDR2 YYREEE (reference sequence). The CDR3 runs to 13 residues. V dropped 1 base and J dropped 6 bases, with 10 bases sitting between them. The CDR3 here is CASSLRQADGYTF. The CDR3 nucleotides read TGTGCCAGCAGCTTGAGGCAGGCTGATGGCTACACCTTC.

The chain uses TRBV5-4 and TRBJ1-1, with no clear D. CDR1 and CDR2 (germline): SGHNT, YYREEE (reference sequence). The CDR3 is 14 residues long. Trimming pared 0 bases from V and 1 base from J, leaving 7 bases between. CDR3 loop: CASSLDTWNTEAFF. The CDR3 nucleotides are TGTGCCAGCAGCTTGGACACGTGGAACACTGAAGCTTTCTTT.

This clonotype has a count of ten or more. The J gene is TRBJ1-2, the V gene TRBV29-1, with D perhaps TRBD1 (6 bases). The V end was cut by 8 bases, the J end by 4 bases, with 17 bases between. CDR3 length: 13 residues. The germline V gene has CDR1 SQVTM and CDR2 ANQGSEA. This CDR3 is CSTEDRVSYGYTF. The CDR3 bases are TGCAGCACGGAGGACAGAGTTTCCTATGGCTACACCTTC.

In regard to this clonotype: A much more abundant neighbour one base away suggests this may be a read error. The chain employs TRBV10-3 and TRBJ1-6, with TRBD1 identical over 8 bases. The length of the CDR3 is 14 residues. J gave up 7 bases and V 7 bases, and 6 bases lay outside the gene matches. Germline V gene sequence: CDR1 ENHRY, CDR2 SYGVKD. This CDR3 reads CAINAGQANSPLHF. The CDR3 DNA sequence: TGTGCCATCAATGCGGGACAGGCAAATTCACCCCTCCACTTT.

This sequence joins TRBV7-9 and TRBJ1-1; 11 bases map to TRBD1. Germline lookup yields CDR1 SEHNR and CDR2 FQNEAQ (reference sequence). After removal of 7 bases from V and 4 bases from J, the junction contained 5 bases not matched to a gene. This CDR3 is 14 amino acids long. CDR3 nucleotide sequence: TGTGCCAGCAAAACGGGACAGGGGGGCACTGAAGCTTTCTTT. Its translation is CASKTGQGGTEAFF.

In this sample, this clonotype turned up many times. The V gene is TRBV29-1, the J gene TRBJ2-5; D is unclear. CDR3 length equals 12 residues. The V gene lost 3 bases and the J gene lost 5 bases, with 10 bases spanning the gap. Germline CDR1 and CDR2: SQVTM and ANQGSEA. CDR3 coding DNA: TGCAGCGTTGATGCCTCGCTGGAGACCCAGTACTTC. Its translation is CSVDASLETQYF.

J is TRBJ2-5 and V is TRBV3-1; D uncertain. This CDR3 spans 14 amino acids. The V end lost 4 bases, the J end lost 2 bases, and 11 bases lay between the germline ends. CDR1 is LGHDT, CDR2 YNNKEL, per germline (reference sequence). The CDR3 region has the DNA TGTGCCAGCAGCCGAGAGCGTATTCAAGAGACCCAGTACTTC. This translates into CASSRERIQETQYF.

The chain is built from TRBV19 and TRBJ2-5; 8 bases map to TRBD2. Germline assignment: CDR1 LNHDA and CDR2 SQIVND (reference sequence). V trimming: 0 bases; J trimming: 3 bases; junction bases outside the gene matches: 6. The CDR3 has 16 amino acids. CDR3 sequence (DNA): TGTGCCAGTAGTATAGATTATAGCGGGGCCAAAGAGACCCAGTACTTC. Its protein product is CASSIDYSGAKETQYF. Complete variable domain (other parts from reference TRBV19 and TRBJ2-5): DGGITQSPKYLFRKEGQNVTLSCEQNLNHDAMYWYRQDPGQGLRLIYYSQIVNDFQKGDIAEGYSVSREKKESFPLTVTSAQKNPTAFYLCASSIDYSGAKETQYFGPGTRLLVL.

This chain links TRBV6-5 with TRBJ2-5; 7 bases are a match to TRBD1. V shed 6 bases and J 1 base; nucleotides not matched to a gene: 11. The CDR3 is made up of 16 amino acids. The germline V gene encodes CDR1 MNHEY and CDR2 SVGAGI. The CDR3: CASRYSGTAGQETQYF. The CDR3 DNA is TGTGCCAGCAGATATTCCGGGACAGCCGGCCAAGAGACCCAGTACTTC.

V is TRBV20-1 and J is TRBJ1-5; D ambiguous. The germline V and J ends were trimmed by 4 bases and 4 bases, with 8 bases remaining between them. The CDR3 is 12 residues long. The V gene's germline CDR1 is DFQATT and CDR2 SNEGSKA (reference sequence). As DNA, the CDR3 is TGCAGTGCTACACCGACGAATCAGCCCCAGCATTTT. It is translated as CSATPTNQPQHF.

V is TRBV2 and J is TRBJ2-7, with D tentatively TRBD1 or TRBD2 (5 bases each). The CDR3 has 13 amino acids. V was clipped by 6 bases and J by 4 bases, with 13 bases between them. CDR1 and CDR2 from the germline V gene are SNHLY and FYNNEI. This CDR3 is CASSVREWYEQYF. In DNA form, the CDR3 reads TGTGCCAGCAGCGTCAGGGAGTGGTACGAGCAGTACTTC.

The chain carries TRBV7-9 and TRBJ1-1, with 11 bases lining up with TRBD1. The CDR3 runs to 15 residues. Trimming removed 5 bases from V and 7 bases from J; junction bases left unmatched: 9. Germline loops: CDR1 SEHNR, CDR2 FQNEAQ (reference sequence). CDR3: CASSPDRGRKLEAFF. CDR3 nucleotide sequence: TGTGCCAGCAGCCCGGACAGGGGGCGTAAACTTGAAGCTTTCTTT.

The chain carries TRBV7-8 and TRBJ2-7; 9 bases fit TRBD1. With V trimmed by 6 bases and J by 0 bases, 6 bases remained unmatched. This CDR3 spans 15 amino acids. Germline V gives CDR1 SGHVS, CDR2 FQNEAQ. The CDR3 DNA reads TGTGCCAGCAGGTCTGGGACAGGGATCTCCTACGAGCAGTACTTC. It specifies CASRSGTGISYEQYF.

The V call is TRBV2, the J call TRBJ2-2, with D maybe TRBD1 (6 bases). Per the germline V gene, CDR1 is SNHLY and CDR2 is FYNNEI. V lost 8 bases to trimming and J lost 0 bases, with 10 bases between them. The CDR3 consists of 14 residues. CDR3 region: CASGTRANTGELFF. The CDR3 coding sequence is TGTGCCAGCGGGACAAGGGCGAACACCGGGGAGCTGTTTTTT. Combining the CDR3 with reference TRBV2 and TRBJ2-2 gives the whole variable domain EPEVTQTPSHQVTQMGQEVILRCVPISNHLYFYWYRQILGQKVEFLVSFYNNEISEKSEIFDDQFSVERPDGSNFTLKIRSTKLEDSAMYFCASGTRANTGELFFGEGSRLTVL.

This clonotype was picked up many times. This CDR3 is CARPSGGFYEQYF. Here the CDR3 DNA reads TGTGCCAGACCTTCTGGGGGGTTCTACGAGCAGTACTTC. The genes are TRBV19 and TRBJ2-7; weak D call: TRBD2 (6 bases). The CDR3 is made up of 13 amino acids. Germline CDR1 LNHDA, CDR2 SQIVND (reference sequence). Trimming took 9 bases from V and 3 from J, leaving 15 bases between them.

The chain links TRBV19 to TRBJ1-5; D might be TRBD1 (5 bases). The CDR3 contains 13 residues. The ends were cut back, 10 bases at V and 11 bases at J, with 21 bases in the middle. CDR1 LNHDA and CDR2 SQIVND come from the germline V gene (reference sequence). The CDR3 is CAISRDPSFSQHF. CDR3 DNA sequence: TGTGCCATTAGCCGGGACCCCAGTTTTTCCCAGCATTTT.

This clonotype was counted ten times or more. V gene TRBV20-1 combines with J gene TRBJ1-2; 7 nucleotides agree with TRBD1. Germline CDR1 DFQATT, CDR2 SNEGSKA (reference sequence). This CDR3 is 15 amino acids long. V lost 6 bases to trimming and J lost 4 bases; unmatched junction nucleotides: 14. The CDR3 nucleotides are TGCAGTGCCTACACAGGGACAGCGAGCGGCTATGGCTACACCTTC. Translated: CSAYTGTASGYGYTF.

This chain connects TRBV12-3 or TRBV12-4 to TRBJ1-1, with D possibly matching TRBD1 (5 bases). Trimming cost V 6 bases and J 2 bases, with 13 bases left between them. The CDR3 length is 14 residues. Written as DNA, the CDR3 is TGTGCCAGCAGCCTGGGGCTCTTTAACACTGAAGCTTTCTTT. Translation: CASSLGLFNTEAFF.

This clonotype was detected many times. The CDR3 reads CASSSGWGARTEAFF. In DNA form, the CDR3 reads TGTGCCAGCAGCTCCGGGTGGGGGGCAAGGACTGAAGCTTTCTTT. J is TRBJ1-1 and V is TRBV7-9; the D gene is possibly TRBD1 (6 bases). The CDR3 has 15 amino acids. Germline loops: CDR1 SEHNR, CDR2 FQNEAQ (reference sequence). V was clipped by 4 bases and J by 5 bases, with 17 bases between them.

The chain is built from TRBV6-5 and TRBJ1-3; 8 nucleotides match TRBD1. This CDR3 is built from 14 residues. V shed 10 bases, J shed 2 bases, and the junction held 7 bases outside the gene matches. Germline V gene data show CDR1 as MNHEY and CDR2 as SVGAGI. For the CDR3, the DNA is TGTGCCATCAGCCCAGGGGGCACTGGAAACACCATATATTTT. This encodes CAISPGGTGNTIYF.

This clonotype was picked up a small number of times. The J gene is TRBJ2-2, the V gene TRBV12-3 or TRBV12-4; D possibly matches TRBD1 or TRBD2 (5 bases each). V lost 7 bases, J lost 7 bases, and 22 bases lay in between. The length of the CDR3 is 16 residues. The CDR3 spells CASIQNPGRGNGELFF. In nucleotides, the CDR3 is TGTGCCAGCATTCAGAATCCGGGACGTGGTAACGGGGAGCTGTTTTTT.

V gene TRBV25-1 combines with J gene TRBJ1-1; D gene ambiguous. Trimming stripped 6 bases from V and 2 bases from J, with 10 bases between. This CDR3 spans 13 amino acids. Germline-derived CDR1 and CDR2 are MGHDK and SYGVNS. The CDR3 sequence: CASSRSENTEAFF. The CDR3 bases are TGTGCCAGCAGCAGGAGCGAAAACACTGAAGCTTTCTTT.

With respect to this clonotype: An end of the junction differs from the germline gene, which may be a read error. This CDR3 reads CASSRLAGDNVLTF. The CDR3 region has the DNA TGTGCCAGTAGTAGGTTGGCAGGGGACAACGTCCTGACTTTC. This sequence joins TRBV19 and TRBJ2-6; D is possibly TRBD1 (6 bases). Germline V CDR1 and CDR2: LNHDA, SQIVND (reference sequence). This CDR3 comprises 14 residues.

The J gene is TRBJ1-5, the V gene TRBV24-1; TRBD1 matches at 7 bases. This CDR3 is 16 amino acids long. The J segment lost 5 bases and the V segment lost 4 bases, leaving 10 bases of the junction unmatched. Germline V CDR1 and CDR2: KGHDR, SFDVKD. For the CDR3, the DNA is TGTGCCACCAGTGAATCAAAGACAGGGAGGCATCAGCCCCAGCATTTT. It translates to CATSESKTGRHQPQHF.

V and J are TRBV20-1 and TRBJ1-1; D not resolved. Germline V gene data show CDR1 as DFQATT and CDR2 as SNEGSKA (reference sequence). V was pared by 1 base and J by 5 bases, with 14 bases between. The CDR3 is 14 amino acids. CDR3 nucleotides: TGCAGTGCTAGAGGAATTGGGGTTAGGACTGAAGCTTTCTTT. Protein sequence: CSARGIGVRTEAFF.

At least ten counts were recorded for this clonotype. This chain joins TRBV10-3 and TRBJ2-7; 9 nucleotides match TRBD1. Germline-derived CDR1 and CDR2 are ENHRY and SYGVKD. The CDR3 runs 12 residues. V gave up 6 bases and J gave up 5 bases; unmatched junction bases: 2. CDR3 residues: CAIRGQGNEQYF. The CDR3 nucleotides read TGTGCCATCAGAGGACAGGGGAACGAGCAGTACTTC.

V and J are TRBV10-3 and TRBJ1-1; tentatively, D is TRBD1 (5 bases). The germline gives CDR1 ENHRY, CDR2 SYGVKD. The CDR3 spans 14 residues. V was trimmed by 3 bases and J by 1 base, leaving 9 bases between them. CDR3 region: CAISDVRENTEAFF. CDR3 bases: TGTGCCATCAGTGACGTCAGGGAGAACACTGAAGCTTTCTTT.

This clonotype was picked up many times. This chain joins TRBV20-1 and TRBJ2-2, with TRBD2 matching over 11 bases. The CDR3 runs to 18 residues. The junction had 8 bases not matched to a gene; V was cut back by 2 bases and J by 0 bases. CDR1 and CDR2 (germline): DFQATT, SNEGSKA (reference sequence). CDR3 loop: CSARSGLAGRANTGELFF. CDR3 bases: TGCAGTGCTAGATCTGGACTAGCGGGCCGGGCGAACACCGGGGAGCTGTTTTTT.

The V gene is TRBV2, the J gene TRBJ2-5; 13 nucleotides agree with TRBD2. The V gene end was trimmed by 8 bases and the J gene end by 5 bases; junction bases not matched to a gene: 5. Per germline, CDR1 SNHLY and CDR2 FYNNEI. The CDR3 contains 14 residues. CDR3 amino acids: CASVLLAGGETQYF. The CDR3 DNA sequence: TGTGCCAGCGTCTTACTAGCGGGAGGGGAGACCCAGTACTTC.